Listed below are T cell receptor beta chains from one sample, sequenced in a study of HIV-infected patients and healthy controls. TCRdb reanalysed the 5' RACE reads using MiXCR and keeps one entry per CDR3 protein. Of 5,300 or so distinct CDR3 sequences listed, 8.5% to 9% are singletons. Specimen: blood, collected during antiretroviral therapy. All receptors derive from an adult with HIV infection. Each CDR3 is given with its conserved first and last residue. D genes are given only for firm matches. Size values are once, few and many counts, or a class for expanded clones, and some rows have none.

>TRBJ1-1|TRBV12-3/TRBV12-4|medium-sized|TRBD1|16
TGTGCCAGCAGCGCCAGGGACAGGGGGCCGAACACTGAAGCTTTCTTT
CASSARDRGPNTEAFF
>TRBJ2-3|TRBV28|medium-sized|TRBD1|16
TGTGCCAGCAGTTTATTGACAGGGAGCAGCACAGATACGCAGTATTTT
CASSLLTGSSTDTQYF
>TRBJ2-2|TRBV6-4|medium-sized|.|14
TGTGCCACCAAGTCGAGTAGAGGAGCCGGGGAGCTGTTTTTT
CATKSSRGAGELFF
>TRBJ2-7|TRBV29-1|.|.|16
TGCAGCGTTGAAGATCTGGACGGGAGAGGTGGATACGAGCAGTACTTC
CSVEDLDGRGGYEQYF
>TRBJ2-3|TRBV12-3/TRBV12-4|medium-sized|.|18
TGTGCCAGCAGTTTAAACATCAATGACAGCGAATACACAGATACGCAGTATTTT
CASSLNINDSEYTDTQYF
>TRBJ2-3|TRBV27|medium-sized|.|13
TGTGCCAGCAGTCCCCATGACAGCTCTACGCAGTATTTT
CASSPHDSSTQYF
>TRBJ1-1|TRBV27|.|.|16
TGTGCCAGCAGTTTAAATCAGCACAGCCTCAACACTGAAGCTTTCTTT
CASSLNQHSLNTEAFF
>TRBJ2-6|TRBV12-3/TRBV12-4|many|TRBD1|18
TGTGCCAGCCTACTCCCGACAGGGCGAATTACTGGGGCCAACGTCCTGACTTTC
CASLLPTGRITGANVLTF
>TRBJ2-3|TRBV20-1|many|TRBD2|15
TGCAGTGCTAGAGAAACTAGCGGATTCACAGATACGCAGTATTTT
CSARETSGFTDTQYF
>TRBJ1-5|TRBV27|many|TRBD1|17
TGTGCCAGCAGATCCGGGACAGGGGTTGTTAGCAATCAGCCCCAGCATTTT
CASRSGTGVVSNQPQHF
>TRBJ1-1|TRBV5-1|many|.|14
TGCGCCAGCAGCTTGGTCCCAGGGAAGAGTGAAGCTTTCTTT
CASSLVPGKSEAFF
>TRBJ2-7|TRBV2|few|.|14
TGTGCCAGCAGTGAAGCGCGGGGGCCCTACGAGCAGTACTTC
CASSEARGPYEQYF
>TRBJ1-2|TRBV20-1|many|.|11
TGCAGTGCTAGGCGCGGCGATGGCTACACCTTC
CSARRGDGYTF
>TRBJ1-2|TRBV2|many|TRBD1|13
TGTGCCAGCGGGACAGCGGCTAACTATGGCTACACCTTC
CASGTAANYGYTF
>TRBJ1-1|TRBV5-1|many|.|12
TGCGCCAGCAGCTTGGAGGGGACTGAAGCTTTCTTT
CASSLEGTEAFF
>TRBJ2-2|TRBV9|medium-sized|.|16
TGTGCCAGCAGCCTCTACGGATCAGGAGGCACCGGGGAGCTGTTTTTT
CASSLYGSGGTGELFF
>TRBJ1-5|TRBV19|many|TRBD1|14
TGTGCCAGTACCCTGAGGGACAGATATCAGCCCCAGCATTTT
CASTLRDRYQPQHF
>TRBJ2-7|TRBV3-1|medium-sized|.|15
TGTGCCAGCAGCCAAACCCCGTCTGTAGTAGACGAGCAGTACTTC
CASSQTPSVVDEQYF
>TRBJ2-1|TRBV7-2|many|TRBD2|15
TGTGCCAGCAGCGCGACTAGCGCAACCTACAATGAGCAGTTCTTC
CASSATSATYNEQFF
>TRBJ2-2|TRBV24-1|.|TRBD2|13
TGTGCCACGCGGACTAGCGGGACCGGGGAGCTGTTTTTT
CATRTSGTGELFF
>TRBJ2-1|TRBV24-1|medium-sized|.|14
TGTGCCACCAGTGATTTGCAAGGGGGACCTGAGCAGTTCTTC
CATSDLQGGPEQFF
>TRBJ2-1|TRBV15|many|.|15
TGTGCCACCAGCAGGGAACCCGGGACCCACAATGAGCAGTTCTTC
CATSREPGTHNEQFF
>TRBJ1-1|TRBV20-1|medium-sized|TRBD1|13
TGCAGTGCTGACAGGGGGCTGAACACTGAAGCTTTCTTT
CSADRGLNTEAFF
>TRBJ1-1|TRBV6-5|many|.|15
TGTGCCAGCAGTTATCAGAATGCTGGGAACGCTGAAGCTTTCTTT
CASSYQNAGNAEAFF
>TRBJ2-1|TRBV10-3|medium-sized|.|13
TGTGCCATCAGTGAGCAGGGGTACAATGAGCAGTTCTTC
CAISEQGYNEQFF
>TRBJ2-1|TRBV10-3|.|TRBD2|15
TGTGCCATCCTCGCTAGCGGGAAAACTTACAATGAGCAGTTCTTC
CAILASGKTYNEQFF
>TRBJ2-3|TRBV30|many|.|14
TGTGCCTGGAGTGTAAGCGGAGGGGGGGATACGCAGTATTTT
CAWSVSGGGDTQYF
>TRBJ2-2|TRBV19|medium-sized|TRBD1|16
TGTGCCAGTAGTATAGGAAGGACAGGAGGAACCGGGGAGCTGTTTTTT
CASSIGRTGGTGELFF
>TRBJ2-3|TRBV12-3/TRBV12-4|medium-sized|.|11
TGTGCCAGCAGTTCCACAGATACGCAGTATTTT
CASSSTDTQYF
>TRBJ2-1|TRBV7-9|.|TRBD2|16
TGTGCCAGCAGCCTCCGACTAGCGGGAGGTTACAATGAGCAGTTCTTC
CASSLRLAGGYNEQFF
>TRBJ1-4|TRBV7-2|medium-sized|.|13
TGTGCCAGCAGCTTATTTCGCCGCGAAAAACTGTTTTTT
CASSLFRREKLFF
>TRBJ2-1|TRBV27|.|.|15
TGTGCCAGCAGTCCTACGTTCAGGGGCTACAATGAGCAGTTCTTC
CASSPTFRGYNEQFF
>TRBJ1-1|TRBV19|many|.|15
TGTGCCAGTAGACCTATTTACGGGGGTGGCACTGAAGCTTTCTTT
CASRPIYGGGTEAFF
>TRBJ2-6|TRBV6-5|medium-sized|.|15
TGTGCCAGCAGACAGGGTATCCCTGGGGCCAACGTCCTGACTTTC
CASRQGIPGANVLTF
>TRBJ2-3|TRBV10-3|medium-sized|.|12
TGTGCCACCGCAAAGAGCACAGATACGCAGTATTTT
CATAKSTDTQYF
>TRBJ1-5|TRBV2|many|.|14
TGTGCCGTACACCGGGACAAAAGGGGTCAGCCCCAGCATTTT
CAVHRDKRGQPQHF
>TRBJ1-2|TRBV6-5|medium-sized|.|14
TGTGCCAGCACCCCGGGGAGTCTTACCTATGGCTACACCTTC
CASTPGSLTYGYTF
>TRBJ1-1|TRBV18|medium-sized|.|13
TGTGCCAGCTCACTTCACAAGAACACTGAAGCTTTCTTT
CASSLHKNTEAFF
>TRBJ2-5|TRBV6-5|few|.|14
TGTGCCAGCAGTTACTCGAGGGGTCAAGAGACCCAGTACTTC
CASSYSRGQETQYF
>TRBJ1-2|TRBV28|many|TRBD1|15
TGTGCCAGCAGTTCCGGGACAGGGCTTACCTATGGCTACACCTTC
CASSSGTGLTYGYTF
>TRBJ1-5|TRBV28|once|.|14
TGTGCCAGCAGTTTTCAGGGTCACAATCAGCCCCAGCATTTT
CASSFQGHNQPQHF
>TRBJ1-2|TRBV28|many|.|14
TGTGCCAGCAGTTTAGGACCCACAATCTATGGCTACACCTTC
CASSLGPTIYGYTF
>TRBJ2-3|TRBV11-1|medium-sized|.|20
TGTGCCAGCAGCTTGCCCCGGGACCTAAGGACTGCACCACACACAGATACGCAGTATTTT
CASSLPRDLRTAPHTDTQYF
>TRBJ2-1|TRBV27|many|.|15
TGTGCCAGCAGTCCGGACTCTAGGGGCCTCAATGAGCAGTTCTTC
CASSPDSRGLNEQFF
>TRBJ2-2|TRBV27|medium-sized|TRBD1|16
TGTGCCAGCAGTTTATTAGGGACAGGGACGTACGGGGAGCTGTTTTTT
CASSLLGTGTYGELFF
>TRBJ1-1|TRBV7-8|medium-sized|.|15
TGTGCCAGCAGCTTAGCGCTGGGAGCGAACACTGAAGCTTTCTTT
CASSLALGANTEAFF
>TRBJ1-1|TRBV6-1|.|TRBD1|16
TGTGCCAGCAGTGAGCAGGGGGCGGTTGCGAACACTGAAGCTTTCTTT
CASSEQGAVANTEAFF
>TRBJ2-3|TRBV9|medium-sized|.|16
TGTGCCAGCAGCGTAGTAGGGGGAAGCGGCACAGATACGCAGTATTTT
CASSVVGGSGTDTQYF
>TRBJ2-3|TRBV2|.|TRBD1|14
TGTGCCAGCCGCAGGACAGGGTTGGGAGATACGCAGTATTTT
CASRRTGLGDTQYF
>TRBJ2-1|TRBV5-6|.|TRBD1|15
TGTGCCAGCAGCTTGATGGGACAGGGGGTCGATGAGCAGTTCTTC
CASSLMGQGVDEQFF
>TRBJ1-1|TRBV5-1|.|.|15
TGCGCCAGCAGCTTGCAGGCGACAAGGAACACTGAAGCTTTCTTT
CASSLQATRNTEAFF
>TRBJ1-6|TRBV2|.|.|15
TGTGCCAGCAGTGAACGGAGTCCTATTAATTCACCCCTCCACTTT
CASSERSPINSPLHF
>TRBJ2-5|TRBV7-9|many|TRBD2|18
TGTGCCAGCAGCTTATATCCTCCGGGACTAGCGGGAGAAGAGACCCAGTACTTC
CASSLYPPGLAGEETQYF
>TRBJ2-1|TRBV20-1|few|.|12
TGCAGTGCTATTTCTTCACCTAATGAGCAGTTCTTC
CSAISSPNEQFF
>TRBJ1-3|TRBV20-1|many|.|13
TGCAGTGCTAGATCAGGGCTTGGAAACACCATATATTTT
CSARSGLGNTIYF
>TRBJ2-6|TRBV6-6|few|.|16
TGTGCCAGCAGTTCCCGGGTCGGCTCTGGGGCCAACGTCCTGACTTTC
CASSSRVGSGANVLTF
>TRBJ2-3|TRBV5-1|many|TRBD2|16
TGCGCCAGCAGCTTAGGGACTAGCGGGTCGGGGGATACGCAGTATTTT
CASSLGTSGSGDTQYF
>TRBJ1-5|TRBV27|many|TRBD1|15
TGTGCCAGCAGTTTATCGGGGACAGCGGATCAGCCCCAGCATTTT
CASSLSGTADQPQHF